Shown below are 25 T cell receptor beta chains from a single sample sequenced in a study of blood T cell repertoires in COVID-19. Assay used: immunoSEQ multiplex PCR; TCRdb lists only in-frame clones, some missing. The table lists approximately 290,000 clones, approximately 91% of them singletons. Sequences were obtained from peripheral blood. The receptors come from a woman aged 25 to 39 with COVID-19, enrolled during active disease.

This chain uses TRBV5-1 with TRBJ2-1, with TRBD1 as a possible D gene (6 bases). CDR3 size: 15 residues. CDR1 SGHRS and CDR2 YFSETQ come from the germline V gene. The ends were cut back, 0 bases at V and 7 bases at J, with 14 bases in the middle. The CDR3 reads CASSLAAGEINEQFF. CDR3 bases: TGCGCCAGCAGCTTGGCTGCAGGGGAAATAAATGAGCAGTTCTTC.

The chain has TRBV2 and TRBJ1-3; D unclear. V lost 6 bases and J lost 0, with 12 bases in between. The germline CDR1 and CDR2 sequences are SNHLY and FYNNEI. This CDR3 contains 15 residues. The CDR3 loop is CASRRERHSGNTIYF. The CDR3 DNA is TGTGCCAGCAGAAGGGAGCGACACTCTGGAAACACCATATATTTT.

The CDR3 DNA sequence: TGTGCCTGGAATCGGGGGACCAATGAAAAACTGTTTTTT. Translating it yields CAWNRGTNEKLFF. V usage is TRBV30 and J usage is TRBJ1-4; tentative D call: TRBD1 (5 bases). The V end was cut by 4 bases, the J end by 5 bases, with 11 bases between. Germline V gene lookup returns CDR1 GTSNPN and CDR2 SVGIG (reference sequence). The CDR3 has 13 amino acids. The full variable domain, its missing parts supplied by reference TRBV30 and TRBJ1-4, is SQTIHQWPATLVQPVGSPLSLECTVEGTSNPNLYWYRQAAGRGLQLLFYSVGIGQISSEVPQNLSASRPQDRQFILSSKKLLLSDSGFYLCAWNRGTNEKLFFGSGTQLSVL.

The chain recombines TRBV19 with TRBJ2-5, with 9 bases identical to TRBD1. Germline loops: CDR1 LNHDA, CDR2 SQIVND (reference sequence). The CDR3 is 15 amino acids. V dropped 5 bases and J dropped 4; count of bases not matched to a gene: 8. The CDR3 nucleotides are TGTGCCAGTAGTCAACAGACAGGGGGAGGAGAGACCCAGTACTTC. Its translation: CASSQQTGGGETQYF.

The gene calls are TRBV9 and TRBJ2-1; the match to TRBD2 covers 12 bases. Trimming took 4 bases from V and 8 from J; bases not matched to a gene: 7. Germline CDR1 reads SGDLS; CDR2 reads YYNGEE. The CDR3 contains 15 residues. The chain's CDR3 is CASSSSSGREDEQFF. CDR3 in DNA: TGTGCCAGCAGCTCATCTAGCGGGAGGGAGGATGAGCAGTTCTTC.

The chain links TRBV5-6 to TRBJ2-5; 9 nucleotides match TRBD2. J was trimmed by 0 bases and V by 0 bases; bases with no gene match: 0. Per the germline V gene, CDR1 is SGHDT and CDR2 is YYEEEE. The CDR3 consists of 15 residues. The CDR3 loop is CASSLGLADQETQYF. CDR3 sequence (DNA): TGTGCCAGCAGCTTGGGACTAGCGGACCAAGAGACCCAGTACTTC.

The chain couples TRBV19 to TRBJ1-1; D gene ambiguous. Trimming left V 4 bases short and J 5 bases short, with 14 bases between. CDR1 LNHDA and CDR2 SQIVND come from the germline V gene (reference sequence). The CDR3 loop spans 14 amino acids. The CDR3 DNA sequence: TGTGCCAGTAGTACGACAAGCCCAAGTACTGAAGCTTTCTTT. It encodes CASSTTSPSTEAFF.

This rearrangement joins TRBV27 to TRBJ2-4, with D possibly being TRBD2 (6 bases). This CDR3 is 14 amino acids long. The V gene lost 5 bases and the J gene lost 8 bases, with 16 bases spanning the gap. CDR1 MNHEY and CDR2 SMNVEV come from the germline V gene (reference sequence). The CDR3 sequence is CASSTRLVGHIQYF. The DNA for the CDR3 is TGTGCCAGCAGTACCCGACTAGTTGGTCACATTCAGTACTTC.

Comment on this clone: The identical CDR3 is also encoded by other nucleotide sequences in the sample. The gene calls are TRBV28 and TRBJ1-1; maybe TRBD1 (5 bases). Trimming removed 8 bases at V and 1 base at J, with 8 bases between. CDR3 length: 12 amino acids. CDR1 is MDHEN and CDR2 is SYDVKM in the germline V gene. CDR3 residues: CASSTGNTEAFF. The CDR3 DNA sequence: TGTGCCAGCTCTACAGGGAACACTGAAGCTTTCTTT. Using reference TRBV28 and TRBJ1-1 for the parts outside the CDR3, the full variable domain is DVKVTQSSRYLVKRTGEKVFLECVQDMDHENMFWYRQDPGLGLRLIYFSYDVKMKEKGDIPEGYSVSREKKERFSLILESASTNQTSMYLCASSTGNTEAFFGQGTRLTVV.

In DNA, the CDR3 is TGCGCCAGCCTCATAGGGACAGGGGGGTCCTACGAGCAGTACTTC. Translated: CASLIGTGGSYEQYF. The chain is built from TRBV10-2 and TRBJ2-7, with 11 bases identical to TRBD1. The length of the CDR3 is 15 residues. Per germline, CDR1 WSHSY and CDR2 SAAADI. The junction had 7 bases not matched to a gene; V was cut back by 8 bases and J by 1 base.

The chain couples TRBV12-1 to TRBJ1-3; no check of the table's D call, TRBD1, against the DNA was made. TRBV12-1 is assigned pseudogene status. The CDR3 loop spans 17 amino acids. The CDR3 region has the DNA TGTGCCAGCAGCTTCAACAGGGCCTTTAATAACGAAAACACCATATATTTT. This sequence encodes CASSFNRAFNNENTIYF.

The CDR3 DNA is TGTGCCAGCCTAAGCGGGAGCTCCTACGAGCAGTACTTC. Protein sequence: CASLSGSSYEQYF. The chain employs TRBV6-5 and TRBJ2-7; TRBD2 agrees at 8 bases. This CDR3 contains 13 residues. Per the germline V gene, CDR1 is MNHEY and CDR2 is SVGAGI. With 8 bases clipped from V and 0 bases from J, the junction kept 3 bases outside the gene matches.

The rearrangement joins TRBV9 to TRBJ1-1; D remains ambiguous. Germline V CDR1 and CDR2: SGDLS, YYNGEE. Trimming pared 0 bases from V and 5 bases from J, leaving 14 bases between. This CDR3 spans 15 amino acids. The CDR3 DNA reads TGTGCCAGCAGCGTAGTGGGAGGGAGGGCAACTGAAGCTTTCTTT. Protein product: CASSVVGGRATEAFF.

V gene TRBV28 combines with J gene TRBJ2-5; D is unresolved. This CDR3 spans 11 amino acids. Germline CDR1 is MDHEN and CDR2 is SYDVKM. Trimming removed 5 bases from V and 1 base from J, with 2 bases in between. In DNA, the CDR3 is TGTGCCAGCAGTCTCCAAGAGACCCAGTACTTC. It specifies CASSLQETQYF.

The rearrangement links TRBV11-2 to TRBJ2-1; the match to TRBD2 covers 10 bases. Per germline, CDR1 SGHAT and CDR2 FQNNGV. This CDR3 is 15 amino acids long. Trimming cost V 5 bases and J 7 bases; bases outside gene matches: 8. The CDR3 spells CASSIGLAEGNEQFF. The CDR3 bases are TGTGCCAGCAGCATCGGACTAGCGGAGGGAAATGAGCAGTTCTTC.

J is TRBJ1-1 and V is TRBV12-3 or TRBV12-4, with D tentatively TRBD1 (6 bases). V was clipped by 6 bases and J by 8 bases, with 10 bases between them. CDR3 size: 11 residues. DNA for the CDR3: TGTGCCAGCAGGCTCCAGGGGGAAGCTTTCTTT. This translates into CASRLQGEAFF.

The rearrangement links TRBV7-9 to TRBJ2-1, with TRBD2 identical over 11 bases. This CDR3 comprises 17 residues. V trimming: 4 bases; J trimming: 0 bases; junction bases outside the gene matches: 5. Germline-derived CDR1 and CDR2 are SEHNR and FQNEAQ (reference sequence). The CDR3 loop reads CASSSTTSGGSYNEQFF. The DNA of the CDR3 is TGTGCCAGCAGCTCGACTACTAGCGGGGGCTCCTACAATGAGCAGTTCTTC.

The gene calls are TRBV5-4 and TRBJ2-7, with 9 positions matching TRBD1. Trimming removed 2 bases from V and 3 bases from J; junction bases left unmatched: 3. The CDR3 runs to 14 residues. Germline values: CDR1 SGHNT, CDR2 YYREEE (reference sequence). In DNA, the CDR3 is TGTGCCAGCAGCTTAGGGACAGGGAACTACGAGCAGTACTTC. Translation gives CASSLGTGNYEQYF.

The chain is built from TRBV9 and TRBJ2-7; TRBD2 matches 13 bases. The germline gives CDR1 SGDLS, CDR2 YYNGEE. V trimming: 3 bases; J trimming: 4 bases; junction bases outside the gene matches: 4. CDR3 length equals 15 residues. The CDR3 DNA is TGTGCCAGCAGCGCTGGGACTAGCGGGACGTACGAGCAGTACTTC. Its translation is CASSAGTSGTYEQYF.

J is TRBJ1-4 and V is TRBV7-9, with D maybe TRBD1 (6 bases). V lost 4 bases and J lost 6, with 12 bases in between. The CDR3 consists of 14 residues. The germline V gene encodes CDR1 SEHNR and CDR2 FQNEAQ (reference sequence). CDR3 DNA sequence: TGTGCCAGCAGCTACGGGACAACGGATGAAAAACTGTTTTTT. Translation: CASSYGTTDEKLFF.

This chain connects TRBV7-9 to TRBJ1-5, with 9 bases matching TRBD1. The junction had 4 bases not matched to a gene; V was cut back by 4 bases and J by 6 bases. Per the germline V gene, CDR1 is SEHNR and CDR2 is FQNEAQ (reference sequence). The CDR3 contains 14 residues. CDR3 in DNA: TGTGCCAGCAGCTCACAGGGGGCAATTCAGCCCCAGCATTTT. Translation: CASSSQGAIQPQHF.

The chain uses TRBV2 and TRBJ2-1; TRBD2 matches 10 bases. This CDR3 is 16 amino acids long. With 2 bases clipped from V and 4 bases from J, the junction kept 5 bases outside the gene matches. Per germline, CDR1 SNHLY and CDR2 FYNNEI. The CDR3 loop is CASSELGLAAYNEQFF. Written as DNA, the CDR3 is TGTGCCAGCAGTGAATTAGGACTAGCGGCTTACAATGAGCAGTTCTTC.

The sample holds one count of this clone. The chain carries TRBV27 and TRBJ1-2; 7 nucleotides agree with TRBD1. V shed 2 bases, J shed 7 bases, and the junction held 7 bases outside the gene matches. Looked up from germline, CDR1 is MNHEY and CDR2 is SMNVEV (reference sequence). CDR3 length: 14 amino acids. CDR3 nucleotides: TGTGCCAGCAGTTTACAGGGGGGCGCGGGTGGCTACACCTTC. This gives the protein CASSLQGGAGGYTF.

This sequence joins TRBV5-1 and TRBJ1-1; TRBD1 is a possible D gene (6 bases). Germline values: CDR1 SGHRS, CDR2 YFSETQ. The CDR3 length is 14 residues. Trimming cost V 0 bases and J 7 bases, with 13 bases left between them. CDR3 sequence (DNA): TGCGCCAGCAGCTTGGGAGGGGGAAGGCGTGAAGCTTTCTTT. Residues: CASSLGGGRREAFF.

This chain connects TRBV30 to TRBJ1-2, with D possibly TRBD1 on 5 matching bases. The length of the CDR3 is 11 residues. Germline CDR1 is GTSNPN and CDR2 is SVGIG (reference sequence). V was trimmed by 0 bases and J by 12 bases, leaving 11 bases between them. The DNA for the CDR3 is TGTGCCTGGAGTGTAGGGGTCCTGGACACCTTC. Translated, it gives CAWSVGVLDTF.